These 31 T cell receptor beta chains were sequenced from one sample in a study of Graves' ophthalmopathy and Graves' hyperthyroidism. TCR beta CDR3 regions were amplified from RNA transcripts. A first-round RT-PCR used HTBI primers, followed by a second-round multiplex PCR. MiXCR, applied by TCRdb to the multiplex PCR reads, yields one record per CDR3 protein. The table lists more than 1,000,000 distinct CDR3 sequences, 36% of them singletons. Specimen: peripheral blood or thyroid tissue (not recorded which). All receptors come from an adult man with Graves' hyperthyroidism.

This clonotype was seen a few times. The V and J genes are TRBV4-3 and TRBJ2-7; 8 bases are a match to TRBD1. CDR3 length: 12 residues. Germline V lookup: CDR1 LGHNA, CDR2 YSLEER. The V and J ends lost 0 bases and 9 bases, in that order; junction bases with no gene match: 1. The CDR3 region is CASSQDRGLQYF. DNA for the CDR3: TGCGCCAGCAGCCAAGACAGGGGGCTGCAGTACTTC.

For this clonotype: The junction shows a germline mismatch at one end, possibly a read error. The rearrangement links TRBV7-2 to TRBJ2-5; perhaps D is TRBD1 or TRBD2 (5 bases each). The V gene's germline CDR1 is SGHTA and CDR2 FQGNSA. The CDR3 sequence is 12 residues long. In nucleotides, the CDR3 is TGTGCCAGCAGCTCTGACCGAGGGAAGGGGAACTTC. Residues: CASSSDRGKGNF.

This clonotype was counted many times. The gene calls are TRBV10-3 and TRBJ2-7, with D perhaps matching TRBD2 (6 bases). The V and J ends lost 10 bases and 2 bases respectively, with 12 bases between them. Germline lookup yields CDR1 ENHRY and CDR2 SYGVKD. The CDR3 sequence is 12 residues long. CDR3 nucleotides: TGTGCCAGCGGGACTTTAACCTACGAGCAGTACTTC. Its translation: CASGTLTYEQYF.

The CDR3 DNA follows: TGTGCCAGCAGACCAGGGAGAGGGGGGCTTGAAAAACTGTTTTTT. As protein: CASRPGRGGLEKLFF. The chain carries TRBV7-2 and TRBJ1-4, with D maybe TRBD1 (6 bases). Germline values: CDR1 SGHTA, CDR2 FQGNSA. The CDR3 contains 15 residues. The germline V and J ends were trimmed by 6 bases and 7 bases, with 18 bases remaining between them.

This chain links TRBV5-1 with TRBJ1-2, with D tentatively TRBD1 (5 bases). CDR3 size: 14 residues. Germline CDR1 is SGHRS and CDR2 is YFSETQ. Trimming shortened V by 4 bases and J by 3 bases, and 13 bases separated the two germline ends. The CDR3 DNA reads as TGCGCCAGCAGCCCCGGCCGGGGCGACTATGGCTACACCTTC. It codes for CASSPGRGDYGYTF. Supplemented by reference TRBV5-1 and TRBJ1-2, the full variable domain reads KAGVTQTPRYLIKTRGQQVTLSCSPISGHRSVSWYQQTPGQGLQFLFEYFSETQRNKGNFPGRFSGRQFSNSRSEMNVSTLELGDSALYLCASSPGRGDYGYTFGSGTRLTVV.

This clonotype was seen only a few times. The gene calls are TRBV6-6 and TRBJ1-2; tentatively, D is TRBD1 (6 bases). V was clipped by 0 bases and J by 7 bases, with 9 bases between them. Germline V gene sequence: CDR1 MNHNY, CDR2 SVGAGI (reference sequence). This CDR3 region has 13 residues. DNA for the CDR3: TGTGCCAGCAGTTACTCGAGGGGGTTTGGCTACACCTTC. It encodes CASSYSRGFGYTF.

Comments on this clonotype: A junction end diverges from the germline sequence, so it may reflect a read error. The CDR3 nucleotides read TGCGCCGGCAGCTTCAACGGGGGGGGCCTTTCGACCGGGGAGCTGTTTTTT. Translation: CAGSFNGGGLSTGELFF. The chain couples TRBV5-1 to TRBJ2-2; TRBD2 agrees at 8 bases. CDR3 length equals 17 residues. The germline V gene has CDR1 SGHRS and CDR2 YFSETQ.

The chain joins TRBV25-1 to TRBJ1-5, with 10 nucleotides matching TRBD1. The CDR3 is 16 residues long. Germline CDR1 and CDR2: MGHDK and SYGVNS. V lost 6 bases to trimming and J lost 9 bases; unmatched junction nucleotides: 14. CDR3 bases: TGTGCCAGCAGCTCTATGGGACAGGGGCCTGGATGGCCCCAGCATTTT. It translates to CASSSMGQGPGWPQHF.

Ten or more counts support this clonotype. The chain has TRBV5-4 and TRBJ1-1; the D gene is possibly TRBD1 (6 bases). V lost 3 bases and J lost 6, with 12 bases in between. CDR3 length: 13 residues. The germline V gene encodes CDR1 SGHNT and CDR2 YYREEE (reference sequence). The CDR3 DNA sequence: TGTGCCAGCAGCTACAACAGGGCAGCTGAAGCTTTCTTT. Translating it yields CASSYNRAAEAFF.

Only a few counts were recorded for this clonotype. V is TRBV28 and J is TRBJ1-1; no firm D call. V gave up 7 bases and J gave up 3 bases, with 6 bases separating them. This CDR3 spans 11 amino acids. Germline V gene sequence: CDR1 MDHEN, CDR2 SYDVKM. CDR3 bases: TGTGCCAGCACCCTATACACTGAAGCTTTCTTT. Protein product: CASTLYTEAFF.

The sample holds one count of this clonotype. The V gene is TRBV29-1, the J gene TRBJ2-7; 11 positions agree with TRBD2. Germline assignment: CDR1 SQVTM and CDR2 ANQGSEA. Unmatched junction bases numbered 4, after V lost 8 bases and J lost 4 bases. This CDR3 has 12 amino acids. Here the CDR3 DNA reads TGCAGCTTTGGGACTAGCGGTTACGAGCAGTACTTC. This encodes CSFGTSGYEQYF.

This chain uses TRBV29-1 with TRBJ2-2; 10 nucleotides line up with TRBD2. The junction had 12 bases not matched to a gene; V was cut back by 8 bases and J by 6 bases. The CDR3 totals 15 residues. CDR1 and CDR2 from the germline V gene are SQVTM and ANQGSEA. The CDR3 DNA reads TGCAGCATTCTTCTAGCGGGAGTAGAGGCCGGGGAGCTGTTTTTT. It yields the protein CSILLAGVEAGELFF.

This clonotype was counted only a few times. The chain carries TRBV5-1 and TRBJ2-7; no definite D call. The CDR3 covers 15 residues. Trimming removed 0 bases from V and 1 base from J, with 11 bases in between. CDR1 and CDR2 from the germline V gene are SGHRS and YFSETQ. The CDR3 loop reads CASSLEAVSSYEQYF. The CDR3 DNA follows: TGCGCCAGCAGCTTGGAAGCAGTTTCGTCCTACGAGCAGTACTTC.

This clonotype was seen only a few times. V gene TRBV10-3 combines with J gene TRBJ1-1; possibly TRBD1 for D (6 bases). Trimming left V 10 bases short and J 0 bases short, with 15 bases between. Germline CDR1 and CDR2: ENHRY and SYGVKD. The CDR3 runs 14 residues. CDR3 in amino acids: CASILGQLNTEAFF. CDR3 DNA: TGTGCCAGCATCCTGGGACAACTGAACACTGAAGCTTTCTTT.

This clonotype was counted between two and nine times. This chain links TRBV7-2 with TRBJ2-7; TRBD2 matches 10 bases. V lost 5 bases, J lost 6 bases, and 10 bases stayed unmatched. The CDR3 runs 15 residues. Germline CDR1 and CDR2: SGHTA and FQGNSA. The CDR3 loop reads CASSHIAGGISEQYF. In DNA, the CDR3 is TGTGCCAGCAGCCATATAGCGGGAGGCATCTCCGAGCAGTACTTC. The whole variable domain, remainder taken from reference TRBV7-2 and TRBJ2-7, is GAGVSQSPSNKVTEKGKDVELRCDPISGHTALYWYRQSLGQGLEFLIYFQGNSAPDKSGLPSDRFSAERTGGSVSTLTIQRTQQEDSAVYLCASSHIAGGISEQYFGPGTRLTVT.

This clonotype was counted ten times or more. V and J are TRBV19 and TRBJ1-2, with TRBD1 matching 8 bases. The germline gives CDR1 LNHDA, CDR2 SQIVND (reference sequence). V lost 5 bases, J lost 8 bases, and 7 bases stayed unmatched. The CDR3 loop spans 13 amino acids. The CDR3 bases are TGTGCCAGTAGTCCCCGGACAGGGACCGGCTACACCTTC. Its protein product is CASSPRTGTGYTF.

In this sample, this clonotype turned up a few times. The chain is built from TRBV29-1 and TRBJ2-5; D remains unclear. This CDR3 has 11 amino acids. CDR1 and CDR2 from the germline V gene are SQVTM and ANQGSEA. The V end lost 6 bases, the J end lost 2 bases, and 7 bases lay between the germline ends. The CDR3 DNA follows: TGCAGCGTCGTCGCTCAAGAGACCCAGTACTTC. It is translated as CSVVAQETQYF.

CDR3: CASSATPAGSYEQYF. For the CDR3, the DNA is TGTGCCAGCAGCGCAACCCCCGCAGGGAGCTACGAGCAGTACTTC. This chain uses TRBV9 with TRBJ2-7; either TRBD1 or TRBD2 may supply D (5 bases each). CDR3 length equals 15 residues. In germline, CDR1 is SGDLS, CDR2 YYNGEE. V lost 3 bases and J 3 bases, leaving 16 bases between the germline ends.

This clonotype came up a few times. The CDR3 DNA sequence: TGTGCCAGCAGTTACTCGATAGAACGGTCGGGCAATCAGCCCCAGCATTTT. Its protein product is CASSYSIERSGNQPQHF. The chain joins TRBV6-6 to TRBJ1-5; D gene unclear. CDR3 length: 17 residues. In germline, CDR1 is MNHNY, CDR2 SVGAGI (reference sequence). Trimming cost V 0 bases and J 2 bases, with 14 bases left between them.

J is TRBJ1-1 and V is TRBV10-2; D is unresolved. Trimming took off 0 bases at V and 1 base at J, with 9 bases between the two ends. Per the germline V gene, CDR1 is WSHSY and CDR2 is SAAADI. The CDR3 spans 15 residues. The CDR3, as DNA: TGCGCCAGCAGTGAGTCGCCTCCGAGGAACACTGAAGCTTTCTTT. Residues: CASSESPPRNTEAFF.

This clonotype was seen ten or more times. The genes are TRBV2 and TRBJ2-7; 9 bases agree with TRBD2. Looked up from germline, CDR1 is SNHLY and CDR2 is FYNNEI. With 6 bases clipped from V and 6 bases from J, the junction kept 9 bases outside the gene matches. The CDR3 is made up of 14 amino acids. CDR3 DNA sequence: TGTGCCAGCAGGGCGGGACTAGCCGGACGCGAGCAGTACTTC. Amino acids: CASRAGLAGREQYF.

The chain carries TRBV30 and TRBJ2-7; maybe TRBD1 (5 bases). V was cut by 1 base and J by 5 bases, with 15 bases left in between. Germline V gene data show CDR1 as GTSNPN and CDR2 as SVGIG (reference sequence). This CDR3 region has 14 residues. CDR3 DNA: TGTGCCTGGAGTGCTCCCCCAGGGCGAAACGAGCAGTACTTC. This gives the protein CAWSAPPGRNEQYF.

The gene calls are TRBV7-9 and TRBJ1-1; TRBD1 agrees at 8 bases. This CDR3 is built from 16 residues. The germline V gene has CDR1 SEHNR and CDR2 FQNEAQ (reference sequence). V lost 5 bases, J lost 4 bases, and 12 bases stayed unmatched. CDR3 loop: CASSPRTGSGSTEAFF. The DNA of the CDR3 is TGTGCCAGCAGCCCTCGGACAGGGAGTGGGAGCACTGAAGCTTTCTTT.

The chain uses TRBV2 and TRBJ2-7, with a tentative D call TRBD1 (7 bases). The CDR3 covers 16 residues. Trimming removed 6 bases at V and 5 bases at J, with 23 bases between. CDR1 is SNHLY, CDR2 FYNNEI, per germline. This CDR3 is CASSQTSTGRINEQYF. Written as DNA, the CDR3 is TGTGCCAGCAGCCAAACCTCGACAGGGAGGATCAACGAGCAGTACTTC. The full variable domain, with the rest looked up from reference TRBV2 and TRBJ2-7, is EPEVTQTPSHQVTQMGQEVILRCVPISNHLYFYWYRQILGQKVEFLVSFYNNEISEKSEIFDDQFSVERPDGSNFTLKIRSTKLEDSAMYFCASSQTSTGRINEQYFGPGTRLTVT.

This clonotype was observed many times. The J gene is TRBJ1-5, the V gene TRBV7-6; 7 positions match TRBD1. Germline V lookup: CDR1 SGHVS, CDR2 FNYEAQ. The CDR3 is made up of 16 amino acids. V gave up 5 bases and J gave up 3 bases; unmatched junction bases: 10. The CDR3: CASSPTGVGNNQPQHF. The CDR3, as DNA: TGTGCCAGCAGCCCAACAGGGGTGGGGAACAATCAGCCCCAGCATTTT.

V is TRBV5-4 and J is TRBJ2-2; TRBD2 agrees at 8 bases. The V gene end was trimmed by 4 bases and the J gene end by 3 bases; junction bases not matched to a gene: 8. The CDR3 has 16 amino acids. CDR1 SGHNT and CDR2 YYREEE come from the germline V gene (reference sequence). CDR3 DNA: TGTGCCAGCAGCCCGGGGGGGGCCGTATACACCGGGGAGCTGTTTTTT. Translating it yields CASSPGGAVYTGELFF.

The rearrangement joins TRBV10-3 to TRBJ2-7, with D perhaps matching TRBD2 (6 bases). There are 12 residues in the CDR3. Germline-derived CDR1 and CDR2 are ENHRY and SYGVKD. V was cut by 10 bases and J by 0 bases, with 10 bases left in between. CDR3 nucleotides: TGTGCCAACGGGGGAACCTCCTACGAGCAGTACTTC. Translating it yields CANGGTSYEQYF.

This clonotype showed up many times. The rearrangement uses TRBV5-1 and TRBJ1-2; D remains unclear. Germline values: CDR1 SGHRS, CDR2 YFSETQ. The V and J ends lost 1 base and 3 bases respectively, with 10 bases between them. The CDR3 length is 14 residues. The CDR3 sequence: CASSLRSADYGYTF. The CDR3 nucleotides are TGCGCCAGCAGCTTGAGGTCGGCAGACTATGGCTACACCTTC.

This clonotype has a count of ten or more. Given a much more abundant clone one base away, this may be a read error. The J gene is TRBJ2-2, the V gene TRBV13, with D hard to call. V lost 6 bases, J lost 3 bases, and 5 bases lay in between. The CDR3 is 12 residues long. Germline V gene sequence: CDR1 PRHDT, CDR2 FYEKMQ (reference sequence). CDR3 nucleotides: TGTGCCAGCAGTGACTACACCGGGGAGCTGTTTTTT. Amino acids: CASSDYTGELFF.

To note about this clonotype: Being one base from a much bigger clone, this may be a read error. This chain uses TRBV7-9 with TRBJ2-7; possible D gene TRBD2, 6 bases. From germline, CDR1 is SEHNR and CDR2 FQNEAQ (reference sequence). This CDR3 region has 15 residues. The CDR3 coding sequence is TGTGCCAGCAGCTTACATGGGACTGACTCCTGCGAGCAGTACTTC. Protein sequence: CASSLHGTDSCEQYF.

Remarks on this clonotype: With a much larger clone just one base away, this may be a read error. This chain uses TRBV9 with TRBJ1-1; D remains unclear. The germline V gene encodes CDR1 SGDLS and CDR2 YYNGEE. The CDR3 loop spans 15 amino acids. The CDR3, as DNA: TGTGCCAGCAGCGGGACCGGGGTGTTGAACACTGTAGCTTTCTTT. This gives the protein CASSGTGVLNTVAFF.